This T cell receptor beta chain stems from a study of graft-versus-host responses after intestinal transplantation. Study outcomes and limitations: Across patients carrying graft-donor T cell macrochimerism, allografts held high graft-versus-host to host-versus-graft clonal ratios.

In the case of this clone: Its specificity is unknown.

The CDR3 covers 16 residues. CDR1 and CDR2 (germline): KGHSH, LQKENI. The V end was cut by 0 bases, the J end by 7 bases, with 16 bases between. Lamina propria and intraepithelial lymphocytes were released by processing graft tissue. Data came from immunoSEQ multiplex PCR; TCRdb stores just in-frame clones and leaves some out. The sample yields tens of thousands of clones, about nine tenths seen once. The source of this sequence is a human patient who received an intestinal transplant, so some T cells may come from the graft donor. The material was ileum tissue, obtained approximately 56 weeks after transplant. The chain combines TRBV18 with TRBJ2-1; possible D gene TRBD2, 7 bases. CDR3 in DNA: TGTGCCAGCTCACCACCGGTTCTAGGGGGGGGGAATGAGCAGTTCTTC. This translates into CASSPPVLGGGNEQFF.